This T cell receptor (beta chain) was identified during a study of cytomegalovirus exposure and HLA in healthy donors (dated by TCRdb to about 2017). About the full investigation: According to a later analysis, the 100 to 150 validation repertoires were produced on the same platform as the 666 repertoires of the first cohort. The study aimed to test whether signatures of past pathogen exposure could be identified by cataloging public T cell receptors. Besides the first cohort of approximately 670 subjects, a separate validation cohort made up of 120 different subjects was used. High-throughput TCR immunosequencing, statistical association of individual TCRs with disease status, and machine learning were combined to predict cytomegalovirus infection status. Overall study results and their limits: The study gave a list of around 170 TCR beta chains associated with cytomegalovirus. Cytomegalovirus status was reported to be diagnosed by the classifier with high specificity and sensitivity in both the original and validation cohorts. A later analysis lacked HLA typing for the validation cohort, so it scored co-occurrence in that cohort across all 110 or so repertoires. The authors suggested that the approach could potentially be extended to other disease states and immunological phenotypes. A few of the identified cytomegalovirus-associated TCR beta chains were confirmed in vitro to be specific for cytomegalovirus antigens. A later analysis found that TCRs clustered in the first cohort also tended to co-occur in the approximately 120 validation repertoires, with approximately 95% of cluster scores above 0. Most TCR sequences were observed very rarely across donors, whereas some public TCRs were present in many individuals.

Note on this clone: Its antigen remains unidentified. Qualities for individual bases were not recorded, and no much larger clone is one base off.

Based on the germline V gene, the CDR1 and CDR2 sequences are MDHEN and SYDVKM. The V and J ends are trimmed by 2 bases and 1 base, leaving 8 bases between them. Measured from the cysteine to the phenylalanine, the CDR3 is 14 residues long. The only DNA kept is the CDR3, 42 bases in frame from the first base. The library was obtained by the immunoSEQ multiplex PCR assay. Per the authors' processing: To diagnose cytomegalovirus status from the catalog of TCR beta chain sequences, a statistical classification framework was built. TCRdb limited this immuneACCESS table to in-frame rearrangements with V and J called. A share of clones is missing; checked studies link under half to unresolved V genes, and the rest is unexplained. Clonal size and the V and J genes are those of that table, whereas D and trimming came from the DNA. The sample table holds roughly 120,000 clones, of which approximately 81% were seen once. The ten top clones hold around 1.9% of the sample.

Separate from the approximately 670-subject first cohort, the validation cohort of around 130 subjects was the group to which the donors belonged. Input material: PBMCs. This receptor was taken from a woman younger than 45 in good health and CMV-seronegative. The rearranged chain carries TRBV28 and TRBJ2-5; no D segment can be confidently identified. The nucleotide sequence reads TGTGCCAGCAGTTTAGGGCTGGGCCAAGAGACCCAGTACTTC. The encoded protein is CASSLGLGQETQYF.